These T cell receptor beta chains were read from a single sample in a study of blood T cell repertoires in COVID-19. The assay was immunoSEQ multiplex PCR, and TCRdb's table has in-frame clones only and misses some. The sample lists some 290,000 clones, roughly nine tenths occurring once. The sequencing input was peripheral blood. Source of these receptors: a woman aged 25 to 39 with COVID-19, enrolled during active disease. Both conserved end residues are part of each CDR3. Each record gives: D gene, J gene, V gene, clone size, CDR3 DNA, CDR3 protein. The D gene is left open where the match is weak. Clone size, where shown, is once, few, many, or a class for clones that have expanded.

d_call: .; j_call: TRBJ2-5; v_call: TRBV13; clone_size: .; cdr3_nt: TGTGCCAGCAGCTTAGAGGCTAGGACCCAGTACTTC; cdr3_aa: CASSLEARTQYF
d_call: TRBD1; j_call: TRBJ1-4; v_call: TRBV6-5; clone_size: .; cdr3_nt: TGTGCCAGCAGTTCGACAGGGGGGGGTGAAAAACTGTTTTTT; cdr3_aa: CASSSTGGGEKLFF
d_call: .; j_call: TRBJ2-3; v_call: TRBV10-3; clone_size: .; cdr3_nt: TGTGCCATCAGTGAGTCTTGGCGGGGCACAGATACGCAGTATTTT; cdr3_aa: CAISESWRGTDTQYF
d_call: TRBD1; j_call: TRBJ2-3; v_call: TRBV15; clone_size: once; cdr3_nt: TGTGCCACCAGCACTCCTAACCGGGACAGCCAGTATTTT; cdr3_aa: CATSTPNRDSQYF
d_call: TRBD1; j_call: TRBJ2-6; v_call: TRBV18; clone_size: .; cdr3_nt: TGTGCCAGCTCACGGGACAGGGCTACTGGGGCCAACGTCCTGACTTTC; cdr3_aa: CASSRDRATGANVLTF
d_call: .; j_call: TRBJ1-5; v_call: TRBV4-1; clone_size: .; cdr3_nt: TGCGCCAGCAGCCCCAGGGCAGTCGATAGCAATCAGCCCCAGCATTTT; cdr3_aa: CASSPRAVDSNQPQHF
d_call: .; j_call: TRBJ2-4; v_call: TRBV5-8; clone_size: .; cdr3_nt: TGTGCCAGCAGCACGGACATTACGACAACATTCCCCACCTTC; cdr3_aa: CASSTDITTTFPTF
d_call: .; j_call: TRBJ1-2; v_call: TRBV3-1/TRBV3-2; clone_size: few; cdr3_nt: TGTGCCAGCAGCTCCCGGTCCCTCCCACCATCCTATGGCTACACCTTC; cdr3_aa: CASSSRSLPPSYGYTF
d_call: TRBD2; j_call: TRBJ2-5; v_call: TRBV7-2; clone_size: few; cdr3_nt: TGTGCCAGCACCCCGACTAGCTGGGAGACCCAGTACTTC; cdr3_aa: CASTPTSWETQYF
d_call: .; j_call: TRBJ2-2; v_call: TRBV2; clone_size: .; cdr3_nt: TGTGCCAGCAGGGGCGACAACGCCGGGGAGCTGTTTTTT; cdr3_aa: CASRGDNAGELFF
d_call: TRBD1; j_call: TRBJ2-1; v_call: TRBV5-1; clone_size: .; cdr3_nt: TGCGCCAGCAGTCACGACAGGGGCTACAATGAGCAGTTCTTC; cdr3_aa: CASSHDRGYNEQFF